The 19 T cell receptor beta chains presented below share a single source sample, sequenced in a study of T cells in Graves' hyperthyroidism and ophthalmopathy. The TCR beta CDR3 regions underwent amplification using RNA transcripts as the source. With the HTBI primer set, the TCR CDR3 went through a first round of RT-PCR. In TCRdb, the multiplex PCR reads were re-called with MiXCR into one record per CDR3 protein. Of approximately 570,000 distinct CDR3 sequences in the sample, 15% to 20% were seen once. Material for sequencing was blood. All receptors come from a man aged 35-49 years with Graves' ophthalmopathy.

Worth noting for this clonotype: It may be a read error: a sequence one base away is much more abundant. The V gene is TRBV7-8, the J gene TRBJ2-7, with D hard to call. Deletions cut 7 bases from V and 2 bases from J, with 12 bases between. The germline CDR1 and CDR2 sequences are SGHVS and FQNEAQ. This CDR3 spans 13 amino acids. CDR3 coding DNA: TGTGCCAGCACCTTGAAGGCACCCTACGAGCAGTACTTC. It yields the protein CASTLKAPYEQYF.

The chain links TRBV29-1 to TRBJ1-2, with TRBD1 as a possible D gene (6 bases). The CDR3 totals 13 residues. The V end lost 6 bases, the J end lost 5 bases, and 16 bases lay between the germline ends. Germline CDR1 SQVTM, CDR2 ANQGSEA. CDR3 loop: CSVQEGVQYGYTF. In DNA form, the CDR3 reads TGCAGCGTCCAGGAGGGGGTACAGTATGGCTACACCTTC.

DNA of the CDR3: TGTGCTCTCAACGGTGGGGCCAACGTCCTGACTTTC. Translation gives CALNGGANVLTF. The chain couples TRBV30 to TRBJ2-6; D is unresolved. CDR1 is GTSNPN, CDR2 SVGIG, per germline (reference sequence). The CDR3 is 12 amino acids.

In its sample, this clonotype was seen a few times. The V call is TRBV5-4, the J call TRBJ2-5, with a weak D call TRBD2 (6 bases). The V end lost 3 bases, the J end lost 7 bases, and 10 bases lay between the germline ends. The CDR3 spans 12 residues. Germline V gene data show CDR1 as SGHNT and CDR2 as YYREEE (reference sequence). CDR3 nucleotide sequence: TGTGCCAGCAGCTCGGACTACGGGACCCAGTACTTC. Its translation: CASSSDYGTQYF.

This clonotype came up many times. The chain links TRBV6-2 or TRBV6-3 to TRBJ2-1; 12 nucleotides line up with TRBD2. The CDR3 consists of 14 residues. V was clipped by 7 bases and J by 5 bases; unmatched bases: 3. Germline lookup yields CDR1 MNHEY and CDR2 SVGEGT. The CDR3: CASTTSGSNNEQFF. CDR3 DNA: TGTGCCAGCACGACTAGCGGGAGTAACAATGAGCAGTTCTTC.

This clonotype was counted between two and nine times. The chain recombines TRBV7-9 with TRBJ2-1; D remains ambiguous. The V gene's germline CDR1 is SEHNR and CDR2 FQNEAQ (reference sequence). The CDR3 extends over 13 amino acids. The germline V and J ends were trimmed by 1 base and 8 bases, with 9 bases remaining between them. The CDR3 reads CASSLDTQDEQFF. The DNA for the CDR3 is TGTGCCAGCAGCTTAGATACCCAGGATGAGCAGTTCTTC.

J is TRBJ2-1 and V is TRBV19; D perhaps matches TRBD2 (5 bases). Germline values: CDR1 LNHDA, CDR2 SQIVND (reference sequence). The V end was cut by 4 bases, the J end by 6 bases, with 10 bases between. The length of the CDR3 is 13 residues. The CDR3 bases are TGTGCCAGTAGTAGGGCTAGCCCCAATGAGCAGTTCTTC. Translated, it gives CASSRASPNEQFF.

The chain employs TRBV9 and TRBJ2-5; 11 bases align to TRBD1. V was pared by 0 bases and J by 5 bases, with 3 bases of the junction left unmatched. Germline-derived CDR1 and CDR2 are SGDLS and YYNGEE. The CDR3 runs 15 residues. The CDR3 region has the DNA TGTGCCAGCAGCGTAGCGGGACAGGGGGGGGAGACCCAGTACTTC. It encodes CASSVAGQGGETQYF.

This clonotype was detected ten times or more. The gene calls are TRBV6-1 and TRBJ2-5, with no clear D. Germline V gene data show CDR1 as MNHNS and CDR2 as SASEGT. The CDR3 runs 13 residues. V gave up 3 bases and J gave up 5 bases, with 10 bases separating them. The CDR3 region is CASSDGTVETQYF. DNA for the CDR3: TGTGCCAGCAGTGATGGAACGGTTGAGACCCAGTACTTC.

In its sample, this clonotype was seen many times. The rearrangement uses TRBV2 and TRBJ2-3; 10 nucleotides align to TRBD2. Germline CDR1 is SNHLY and CDR2 is FYNNEI. Trimming took 4 bases from V and 4 from J; bases not matched to a gene: 17. There are 19 residues in the CDR3. CDR3 residues: CASSAPRLAGGGFADTQYF. The CDR3 DNA is TGTGCCAGCAGTGCCCCAAGACTAGCGGGTGGAGGGTTCGCAGATACGCAGTATTTT.

The chain is built from TRBV24-1 and TRBJ2-1; 16 bases fit TRBD2. This CDR3 is 19 amino acids long. With V trimmed by 4 bases and J by 6 bases, 11 bases remained unmatched. CDR1 KGHDR and CDR2 SFDVKD come from the germline V gene. The CDR3 reads CATSDHGTSGRAGLNEQFF. The CDR3 DNA sequence: TGTGCCACCAGTGACCACGGGACTAGCGGGAGGGCCGGGCTCAATGAGCAGTTCTTC.

This clonotype was counted between two and nine times. V usage is TRBV28 and J usage is TRBJ1-2; D may be TRBD1 (5 bases). Trimming removed 6 bases from V and 7 bases from J, with 9 bases in between. The CDR3 sequence is 11 residues long. Looked up from germline, CDR1 is MDHEN and CDR2 is SYDVKM. CDR3: CASSRTSGYTF. DNA of the CDR3: TGTGCCAGCAGCAGGACATCTGGCTACACCTTC.

This clonotype has just a few counts. V gene TRBV27 combines with J gene TRBJ2-1; 9 bases fit TRBD2. V gave up 9 bases and J gave up 4 bases; unmatched junction bases: 10. Looked up from germline, CDR1 is MNHEY and CDR2 is SMNVEV (reference sequence). The CDR3 sequence is 15 residues long. For the CDR3, the DNA is TGTGCCAGTTGTAGCGGGAGTGCTCTTTACAATGAGCAGTTCTTC. Amino acid sequence: CASCSGSALYNEQFF.

The chain is built from TRBV20-1 and TRBJ2-1; the match to TRBD1 covers 9 bases. V dropped 1 base and J dropped 2; count of bases not matched to a gene: 3. The CDR3 is 15 residues long. CDR1 is DFQATT, CDR2 SNEGSKA, per germline (reference sequence). CDR3 residues: CSARAWDRAYNEQFF. As DNA, the CDR3 is TGCAGTGCTAGAGCATGGGACAGGGCCTACAATGAGCAGTTCTTC.

The gene calls are TRBV20-1 and TRBJ2-7; 8 nucleotides agree with TRBD1. The CDR3 runs to 15 residues. Per the germline V gene, CDR1 is DFQATT and CDR2 is SNEGSKA (reference sequence). J was trimmed by 6 bases and V by 6 bases; bases with no gene match: 16. The CDR3 spells CSATDRDRLHGEQYF. The CDR3 DNA is TGCAGTGCAACAGACCGGGACAGGTTGCACGGCGAGCAGTACTTC.

Of note for this clonotype: A much larger clone sits a single nucleotide away, making a read error possible. The V gene is TRBV27, the J gene TRBJ2-3, with TRBD2 identical over 10 bases. The CDR3 is made up of 21 amino acids. V was clipped by 1 base and J by 2 bases; unmatched bases: 18. CDR1 and CDR2 (germline): MNHEY, SMNVEV (reference sequence). The CDR3 DNA reads as TGTGCCAGCAGTTTATTAGGTGCGGGAGCTAGCGGGGGTTACCTCACAGATACGCAGTATTTT. Translated: CASSLLGAGASGGYLTDTQYF.

The V and J genes are TRBV18 and TRBJ2-2; 9 bases line up with TRBD1. CDR1 is KGHSH and CDR2 is LQKENI in the germline V gene. The CDR3 is 15 amino acids. Germline trimming cut 2 bases from V and 7 bases from J; bases unmatched to any gene: 5. CDR3 sequence reads: CASSPRDRANGELFF. CDR3 sequence (DNA): TGTGCCAGCTCACCAAGGGACAGGGCCAACGGGGAGCTGTTTTTT.

This clonotype was found many times. This chain joins TRBV12-3 or TRBV12-4 and TRBJ2-1; the D gene is possibly TRBD1 (6 bases). The V gene lost 3 bases and the J gene lost 10 bases, with 19 bases spanning the gap. The CDR3 covers 15 residues. CDR3 DNA sequence: TGTGCCAGCAGTTTTGTAGCTAGGGGGATGTGGGAGCAGTTCTTC. This codes for CASSFVARGMWEQFF.

The chain links TRBV27 to TRBJ1-1; D possibly corresponds to TRBD1 (5 bases). V gave up 5 bases and J gave up 6 bases, with 16 bases separating them. The V gene's germline CDR1 is MNHEY and CDR2 SMNVEV (reference sequence). The CDR3 is 14 amino acids. The CDR3 DNA follows: TGTGCCAGCAGTCGACGCCCCGGGGGGGCTGAAGCTTTCTTT. Residues: CASSRRPGGAEAFF.